The 3 T cell receptor beta chains below come from one sample, sequenced in a study of blood T cell repertoires in COVID-19. The assay was immunoSEQ multiplex PCR, and TCRdb's table has in-frame clones only and misses some. The sample carries 500,000 or so clones, about nine tenths recorded once. Sequenced sample: PBMCs or T cells enriched from blood (not recorded which). The receptors shown here come from a woman aged 18-30 years who had recovered from COVID-19.

The gene calls are TRBV7-9 and TRBJ1-3, with 7 positions matching TRBD1. The CDR3 contains 14 residues. CDR1 and CDR2 from the germline V gene are SEHNR and FQNEAQ (reference sequence). Germline trimming cut 3 bases from V and 1 base from J; bases unmatched to any gene: 0. The CDR3 loop is CASSLGQSGNTIYF. The DNA for the CDR3 is TGTGCCAGCAGCTTGGGACAGTCTGGAAACACCATATATTTT.

V gene TRBV9 combines with J gene TRBJ2-1; 10 bases match TRBD2. The J segment lost 4 bases and the V segment lost 7 bases, leaving 2 bases of the junction unmatched. The length of the CDR3 is 13 residues. Germline CDR1 and CDR2: SGDLS and YYNGEE. The CDR3 DNA sequence: TGTGCCAGCGAAGCGGGGGGGTACAATGAGCAGTTCTTC. Its translation: CASEAGGYNEQFF.

The rearrangement uses TRBV2 and TRBJ2-1; D is possibly TRBD1 (6 bases). Germline lookup yields CDR1 SNHLY and CDR2 FYNNEI. The CDR3 spans 14 residues. V lost 5 bases and J 4 bases, leaving 12 bases between the germline ends. CDR3 amino acids: CASSLSGQYNEQFF. Written as DNA, the CDR3 is TGTGCCAGCAGTCTTTCAGGACAGTACAATGAGCAGTTCTTC.